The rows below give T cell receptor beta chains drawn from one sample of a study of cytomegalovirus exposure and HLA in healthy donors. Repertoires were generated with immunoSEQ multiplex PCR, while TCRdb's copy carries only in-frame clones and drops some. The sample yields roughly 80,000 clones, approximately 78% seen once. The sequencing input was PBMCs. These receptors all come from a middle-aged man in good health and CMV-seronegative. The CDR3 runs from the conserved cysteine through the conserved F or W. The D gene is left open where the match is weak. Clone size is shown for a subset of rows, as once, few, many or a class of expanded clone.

TGTGCCAGCAGCCAAGGGCAGGGGGGAGAGACCCAGTACTTC | CASSQGQGGETQYF | TRBJ2-5 | . | . | TRBV4-2
TGTGCCAGCAGCACAGACATCTCTGGAAACACCATATATTTT | CASSTDISGNTIYF | TRBJ1-3 | . | few | TRBV7-9
TGTGCCAGCAGCCGACTAGTGGGTGGCCATGGCTACACCTTC | CASSRLVGGHGYTF | TRBJ1-2 | . | . | TRBV9
TGTGCCAGCAGCCCTAACCCTATTAGCACAGATACGCAGTATTTT | CASSPNPISTDTQYF | TRBJ2-3 | . | . | TRBV11-2
TGTGCCAGCAGCAGAGGGGGACCCAATGAAAAACTGTTTTTT | CASSRGGPNEKLFF | TRBJ1-4 | . | once | TRBV27
TGTGCCAGCAGCCCGAGAGCCGGGGGAGGAGATTTTGAGACCCAGTACTTC | CASSPRAGGGDFETQYF | TRBJ2-5 | . | . | TRBV7-9
TGTGCCAGCAGCTTCGGCGGCACCTATGGCTACACCTTC | CASSFGGTYGYTF | TRBJ1-2 | . | . | TRBV11-2
TGCAGCGCGTCGAACACTGAAGCTTTCTTT | CSASNTEAFF | TRBJ1-1 | . | . | TRBV29-1
TGTGCCAGCAGTGGCCTAGTGGCGGCGTACTACAATGAGCAGTTCTTC | CASSGLVAAYYNEQFF | TRBJ2-1 | . | . | TRBV6-1
TGTGCCAGCAGTAAAGGACTGACTACTTCCTACGAGCAGTACTTC | CASSKGLTTSYEQYF | TRBJ2-7 | . | . | TRBV6-1
TGTGCCAGCAGCCCCTGGGAGGGCTATGGGGGAAAACTGTTTTTT | CASSPWEGYGGKLFF | TRBJ1-4 | . | . | TRBV11-2
TGCGCCAGCTACCACGGGACAGGGCCCATCACAGATACGCAGTATTTT | CASYHGTGPITDTQYF | TRBJ2-3 | TRBD1 | . | TRBV5-1
TGCAGCGTCCACTTACAGGGGCCCGATACGCAGTATTTT | CSVHLQGPDTQYF | TRBJ2-3 | TRBD1 | . | TRBV29-1
TGTGCCAGCAGCCCCTACTCTGGAAACACCATATATTTT | CASSPYSGNTIYF | TRBJ1-3 | . | . | TRBV7-2
TGTGCCAGCAGTTCCGGGGTCAACTCCTACGAGCAGTACTTC | CASSSGVNSYEQYF | TRBJ2-7 | . | . | TRBV11-3
TGTGCCAGTAAGGAGACGGACTATGGCTACACCTTC | CASKETDYGYTF | TRBJ1-2 | . | . | TRBV19
TGTGCCAGCAGCTCCTCCCCGGGACAGATGAACACTGAAGCTTTCTTT | CASSSSPGQMNTEAFF | TRBJ1-1 | TRBD1 | once | TRBV5-6
TGTGCCAGCAGTTCTAACCTACGCCTAAATGAAAAACTGTTTTTT | CASSSNLRLNEKLFF | TRBJ1-4 | . | few | TRBV7-9
TGTGCCAGCAGCTTAGTCAGGGAGGGTCAGCCCCAGCATTTT | CASSLVREGQPQHF | TRBJ1-5 | . | . | TRBV7-2
TGTGCCAGCAGTTACCCTCAGGGGGGTGGCTACACCTTC | CASSYPQGGGYTF | TRBJ1-2 | TRBD1 | once | TRBV6-6
TGCGCCAGCAGCCCATTTGGACAAAACAGGGCTGGAAACACCATATATTTT | CASSPFGQNRAGNTIYF | TRBJ1-3 | . | . | TRBV5-1
TGTGCCAGCAGCCGACTAACAGGGCTCCAGCATTTT | CASSRLTGLQHF | TRBJ1-5 | . | . | TRBV5-8
TGTGCCAGCAGTTACTCCTACAGGGCTCGCACAGATACGCAGTATTTT | CASSYSYRARTDTQYF | TRBJ2-3 | . | . | TRBV6-5
TGTGCCAGCAGCTTACAGGGGGCGGGTAATTCACCCCTCCACTTT | CASSLQGAGNSPLHF | TRBJ1-6 | TRBD1 | few | TRBV7-3
TGTGCCAGTAGACCATGGCGGGGGACCGGGGAGCTGTTTTTT | CASRPWRGTGELFF | TRBJ2-2 | TRBD2 | . | TRBV19
TGTGCCAGCAGCTTAGAAGGACAGGGGGCGGTTAATTCACCCCCCCACTTT | CASSLEGQGAVNSPPHF | TRBJ1-6 | TRBD1 | . | TRBV13
TGTGCCAGCAGACCCCGGGACAGGGATGAGACCCAGTACTTC | CASRPRDRDETQYF | TRBJ2-5 | TRBD1 | . | TRBV28
TGTGCCAGCAGTTACACCACGGACAGGGGAGATGGCTACACCTTC | CASSYTTDRGDGYTF | TRBJ1-2 | TRBD1 | . | TRBV6-5